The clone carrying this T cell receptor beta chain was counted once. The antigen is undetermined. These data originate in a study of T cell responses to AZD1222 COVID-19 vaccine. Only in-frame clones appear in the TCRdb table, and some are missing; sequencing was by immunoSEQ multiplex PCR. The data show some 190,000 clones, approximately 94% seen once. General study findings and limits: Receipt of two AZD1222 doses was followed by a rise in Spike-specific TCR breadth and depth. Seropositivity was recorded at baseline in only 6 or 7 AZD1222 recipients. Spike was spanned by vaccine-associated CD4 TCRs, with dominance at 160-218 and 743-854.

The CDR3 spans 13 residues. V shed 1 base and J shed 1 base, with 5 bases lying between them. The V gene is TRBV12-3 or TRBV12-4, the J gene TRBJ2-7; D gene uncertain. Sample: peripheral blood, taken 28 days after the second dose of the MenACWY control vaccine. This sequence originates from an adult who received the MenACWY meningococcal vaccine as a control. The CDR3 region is CASSLEGSYEQYF. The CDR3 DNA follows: TGTGCCAGCAGTTTAGAGGGATCCTACGAGCAGTACTTC.